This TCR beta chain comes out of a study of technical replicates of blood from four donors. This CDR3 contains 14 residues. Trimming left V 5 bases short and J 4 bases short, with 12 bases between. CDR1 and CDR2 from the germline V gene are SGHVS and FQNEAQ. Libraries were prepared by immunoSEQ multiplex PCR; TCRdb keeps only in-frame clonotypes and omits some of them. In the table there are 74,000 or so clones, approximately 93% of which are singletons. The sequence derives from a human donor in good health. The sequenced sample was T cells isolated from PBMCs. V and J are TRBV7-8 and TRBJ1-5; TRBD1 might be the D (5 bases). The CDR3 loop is CASSPGTGNQPQHF. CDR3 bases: TGTGCCAGCAGCCCTGGGACTGGAAATCAGCCCCAGCATTTT.